These 7 T cell receptor beta chains came from one sample sequenced in a study of PD-1 blockade in classical Hodgkin lymphoma. Relapse after autologous stem cell transplantation occurred in every patient, and brentuximab vedotin exposure varied. TCRdb's table, derived via immunoSEQ multiplex PCR, lists solely in-frame clones and lacks some. This table has about 85,000 clones, around 90% appearing once. This specimen was peripheral blood mononuclear cells (PBMCs), taken before the second cycle of nivolumab. These receptors originate from a human donor with classical Hodgkin lymphoma.

The chain recombines TRBV5-4 with TRBJ2-1; D uncertain. V dropped 7 bases and J dropped 9 bases, with 17 bases sitting between them. This CDR3 contains 13 residues. Germline values: CDR1 SGHNT, CDR2 YYREEE (reference sequence). CDR3 in DNA: TGTGCCAGCGGCCTTGATCGGCAAGGTGAGCAGTTCTTC. Its translation: CASGLDRQGEQFF.

The V and J genes are TRBV27 and TRBJ1-5; 9 bases agree with TRBD1. The CDR3 has 17 amino acids. Germline V gene sequence: CDR1 MNHEY, CDR2 SMNVEV (reference sequence). J lost 0 bases, V lost 5 bases, and 8 bases had no gene match. The CDR3 region is CASSVRTGVLSNQPQHF. The CDR3 DNA reads as TGTGCCAGCAGTGTTAGGACAGGGGTTCTTAGCAATCAGCCCCAGCATTTT.

This clone showed up just once. The chain recombines TRBV19 with TRBJ2-7; TRBD1 is a possible D gene (6 bases). CDR1 is LNHDA and CDR2 is SQIVND in the germline V gene (reference sequence). The CDR3 is made up of 16 amino acids. Deletions cut 6 bases from V and 6 bases from J, with 24 bases between. CDR3 loop: CASSLPHGGSPREQYF. As DNA, the CDR3 is TGTGCCAGTAGCCTCCCTCATGGGGGCAGTCCCCGCGAGCAGTACTTC.

This clone was counted once. V usage is TRBV6-5 and J usage is TRBJ2-1, with a possible D match to TRBD1 (5 bases). This CDR3 has 12 residues. From germline, CDR1 is MNHEY and CDR2 SVGAGI. The V end lost 10 bases, the J end lost 7 bases, and 14 bases lay between the germline ends. Here the CDR3 reads CANPGRANEQFF. CDR3 nucleotides: TGTGCCAACCCTGGCAGGGCGAATGAGCAGTTCTTC.

The genes are TRBV4-2 and TRBJ2-5; 12 bases line up with TRBD2. The CDR3 sequence is 19 residues long. The V gene's germline CDR1 is LGHNA and CDR2 YNFKEQ. After removal of 1 base from V and 0 bases from J, the junction contained 9 bases not matched to a gene. The CDR3, as DNA: TGTGCCAGCAGCCAAGGCCCCGCAGGACTAGCGGGGTACCAAGAGACCCAGTACTTC. Its translation: CASSQGPAGLAGYQETQYF.

This clone was counted between two and nine times. The chain employs TRBV6-5 and TRBJ1-2, with a possible D match to TRBD1 (6 bases). The CDR3 runs to 15 residues. Per the germline V gene, CDR1 is MNHEY and CDR2 is SVGAGI. The germline V and J ends were trimmed by 5 bases and 4 bases, with 17 bases remaining between them. The CDR3 is CASSNYRGQSYGYTF. The CDR3 DNA follows: TGTGCCAGCAGTAACTACCGGGGGCAGAGCTATGGCTACACCTTC.

The chain has TRBV30 and TRBJ1-2; 7 bases agree with TRBD1. Trimming at V came to 1 base and at J to 4 bases, leaving 6 bases not matched to a gene. The CDR3 contains 14 residues. Looked up from germline, CDR1 is GTSNPN and CDR2 is SVGIG (reference sequence). The CDR3 loop reads CAWSGPGTAYGYTF. The DNA of the CDR3 is TGTGCCTGGAGTGGCCCCGGGACAGCCTATGGCTACACCTTC. Supplemented by reference TRBV30 and TRBJ1-2, the full variable domain reads SQTIHQWPATLVQPVGSPLSLECTVEGTSNPNLYWYRQAAGRGLQLLFYSVGIGQISSEVPQNLSASRPQDRQFILSSKKLLLSDSGFYLCAWSGPGTAYGYTFGSGTRLTVV.